This T cell receptor (beta chain) is from a study of cytomegalovirus exposure and HLA in healthy donors. The CDR3 loop spans 13 amino acids. V was shortened by 0 bases and J by 5 bases, with 8 bases between the two germline ends. The germline CDR1 and CDR2 sequences are SGHNT and YYREEE (reference sequence). Both 60 Vbeta primers and 13 Jbeta primers went into the PCR. Clones were read by immunoSEQ multiplex PCR, and TCRdb kept only the in-frame ones, dropping some. The data contain about 100,000 clones, about 69% of them seen just once; the ten biggest clones take up about 4.5%. The chain has TRBV5-4 and TRBJ1-1; D call uncertain. This TCR was recovered from a human donor in good health. The sample taken for sequencing was PBMCs. The CDR3 spells CASSLGPGTEAFF. DNA of the CDR3: TGTGCCAGCAGCTTGGGACCGGGGACTGAAGCTTTCTTT.